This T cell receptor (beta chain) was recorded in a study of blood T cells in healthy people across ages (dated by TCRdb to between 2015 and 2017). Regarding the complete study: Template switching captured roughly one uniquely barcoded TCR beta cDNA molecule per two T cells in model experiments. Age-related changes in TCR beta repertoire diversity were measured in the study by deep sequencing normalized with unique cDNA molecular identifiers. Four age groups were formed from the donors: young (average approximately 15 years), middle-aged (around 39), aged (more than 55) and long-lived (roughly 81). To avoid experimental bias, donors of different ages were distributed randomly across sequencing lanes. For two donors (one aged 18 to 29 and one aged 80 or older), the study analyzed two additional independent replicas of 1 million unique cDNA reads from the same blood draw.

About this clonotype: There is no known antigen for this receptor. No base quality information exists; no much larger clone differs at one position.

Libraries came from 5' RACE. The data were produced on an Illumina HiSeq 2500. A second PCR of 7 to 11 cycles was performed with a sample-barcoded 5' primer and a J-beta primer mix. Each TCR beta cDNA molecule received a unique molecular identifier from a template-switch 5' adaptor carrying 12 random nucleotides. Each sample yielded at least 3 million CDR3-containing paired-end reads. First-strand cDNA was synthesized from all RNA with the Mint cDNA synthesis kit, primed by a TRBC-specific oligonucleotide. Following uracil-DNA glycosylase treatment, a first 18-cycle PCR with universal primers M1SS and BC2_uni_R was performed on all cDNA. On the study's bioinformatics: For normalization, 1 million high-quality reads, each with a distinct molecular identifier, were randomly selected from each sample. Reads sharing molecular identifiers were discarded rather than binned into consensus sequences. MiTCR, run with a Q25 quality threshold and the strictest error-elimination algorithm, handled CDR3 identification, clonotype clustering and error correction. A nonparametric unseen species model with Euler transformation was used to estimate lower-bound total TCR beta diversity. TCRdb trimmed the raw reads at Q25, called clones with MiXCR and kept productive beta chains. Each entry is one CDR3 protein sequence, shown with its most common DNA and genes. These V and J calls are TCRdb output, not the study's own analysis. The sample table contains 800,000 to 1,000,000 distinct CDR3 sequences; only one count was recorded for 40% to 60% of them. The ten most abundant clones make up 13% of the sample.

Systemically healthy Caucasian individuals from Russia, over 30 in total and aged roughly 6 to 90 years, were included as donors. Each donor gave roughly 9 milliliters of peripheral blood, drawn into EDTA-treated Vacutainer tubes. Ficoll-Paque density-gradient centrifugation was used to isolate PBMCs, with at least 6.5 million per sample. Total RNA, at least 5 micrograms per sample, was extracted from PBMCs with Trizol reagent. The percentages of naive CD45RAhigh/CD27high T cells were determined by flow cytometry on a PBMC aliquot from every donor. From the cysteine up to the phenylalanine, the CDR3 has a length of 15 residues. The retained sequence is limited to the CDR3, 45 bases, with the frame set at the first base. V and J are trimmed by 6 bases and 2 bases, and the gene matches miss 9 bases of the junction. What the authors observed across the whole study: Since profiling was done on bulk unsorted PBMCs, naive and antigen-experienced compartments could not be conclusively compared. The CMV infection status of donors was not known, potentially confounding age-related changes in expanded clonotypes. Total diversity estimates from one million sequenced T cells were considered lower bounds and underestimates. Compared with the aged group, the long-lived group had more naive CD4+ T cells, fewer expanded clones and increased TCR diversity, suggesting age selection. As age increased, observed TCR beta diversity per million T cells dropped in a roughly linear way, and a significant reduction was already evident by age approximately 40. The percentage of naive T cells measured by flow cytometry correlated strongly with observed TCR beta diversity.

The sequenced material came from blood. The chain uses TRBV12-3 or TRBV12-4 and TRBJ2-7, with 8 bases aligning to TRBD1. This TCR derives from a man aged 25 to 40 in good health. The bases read TGTGCCAGCAGAGCAGGGGGCCAGGGCCCCTACGAGCAGTACTTC. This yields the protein CASRAGGQGPYEQYF.